The 20 T cell receptor beta chains given below trace back to one sample, sequenced in a study of shared clonotypes between healthy human individuals. TCRdb keeps only in-frame clones here, not all; method: immunoSEQ multiplex PCR. The sample has approximately 2,000,000 clones, under 95% seen once. Sample: naive CD4+ T cells from PBMCs. Specified subset: CD45RA+ positively selected. Receptor source: a man in his late teens or twenties in good health. Some clones in this sample may be carry-over from other donors' samples.

This chain joins TRBV10-3 and TRBJ1-1, with D unclear. The V end lost 6 bases, the J end lost 2 bases, and 13 bases lay between the germline ends. The CDR3 loop spans 14 amino acids. CDR1 and CDR2 from the germline V gene are ENHRY and SYGVKD. The CDR3, as DNA: TGTGCCATCAGGGGAATGGGTCCAAACACTGAAGCTTTCTTT. Its translation is CAIRGMGPNTEAFF.

The gene calls are TRBV5-1 and TRBJ1-2, with D perhaps matching TRBD1 (5 bases). The V gene's germline CDR1 is SGHRS and CDR2 YFSETQ. Trimming shortened V by 1 base and J by 7 bases, and 14 bases separated the two germline ends. This CDR3 is 14 amino acids long. For the CDR3, the DNA is TGCGCCAGCAGCTTGTTCGGGGGAGGTTCTGGCTACACCTTC. Encoded protein: CASSLFGGGSGYTF.

This chain joins TRBV5-1 and TRBJ1-2, with TRBD1 as a possible D gene (6 bases). Germline assignment: CDR1 SGHRS and CDR2 YFSETQ. CDR3 size: 14 residues. Deletions cut 4 bases from V and 4 bases from J, with 14 bases between. The DNA for the CDR3 is TGCGCCAGCAGCCCGGGACACTTTGGCTATGGCTACACCTTC. Translated: CASSPGHFGYGYTF.

The rearrangement joins TRBV7-9 to TRBJ2-5; perhaps TRBD2 as D (6 bases). The CDR3 loop spans 14 amino acids. The V gene lost 5 bases and the J gene lost 5 bases, with 15 bases spanning the gap. Germline CDR1 reads SEHNR; CDR2 reads FQNEAQ (reference sequence). Here the CDR3 DNA reads TGTGCCAGCAGCGGGGGGTCAAGGGGTGAGACCCAGTACTTC. It translates to CASSGGSRGETQYF. Variable domain in full (rest from reference TRBV7-9 and TRBJ2-5): DTGVSQNPRHKITKRGQNVTFRCDPISEHNRLYWYRQTLGQGPEFLTYFQNEAQLEKSRLLSDRFSAERPKGSFSTLEIQRTEQGDSAMYLCASSGGSRGETQYFGPGTRLLVL.

CDR3 bases: TGTGCCACCAGCAGCGATCGGGGGGCATTGGGAAAGACCGACGAGCAGTACTTC. It yields the protein CATSSDRGALGKTDEQYF. The J gene is TRBJ2-7, the V gene TRBV15; a possible D gene is TRBD2 (7 bases). CDR1 and CDR2 (germline): LNHNV, YYDKDF (reference sequence). Trimming removed 3 bases at V and 5 bases at J, with 26 bases between. CDR3 length: 18 amino acids.

A note on this clone: Different DNA sequences within this sample yield the same CDR3. The chain recombines TRBV7-9 with TRBJ2-3; D gene uncertain. V was cut by 5 bases and J by 2 bases, with 5 bases left in between. Germline CDR1 is SEHNR and CDR2 is FQNEAQ (reference sequence). CDR3 length: 12 residues. CDR3 nucleotides: TGTGCCAGCAGCCCCACCACAGATACGCAGTATTTT. Translation: CASSPTTDTQYF.

The CDR3 spells CASSGGLAGVSEQYF. The CDR3 DNA follows: TGTGCCAGCAGCGGGGGACTAGCGGGAGTTAGCGAGCAGTACTTC. V gene TRBV9 combines with J gene TRBJ2-7, with 14 positions matching TRBD2. CDR1 is SGDLS and CDR2 is YYNGEE in the germline V gene. The trim removed 3 bases at V and 6 bases at J, leaving 5 bases unmatched. CDR3 length equals 15 residues.

This rearrangement joins TRBV7-9 to TRBJ1-1; D is unresolved. Germline-derived CDR1 and CDR2 are SEHNR and FQNEAQ (reference sequence). V was trimmed by 6 bases and J by 4 bases, leaving 12 bases between them. CDR3 length equals 13 residues. CDR3 protein: CASSPNSITEAFF. CDR3 nucleotide sequence: TGTGCCAGCAGTCCTAACTCCATCACTGAAGCTTTCTTT.

J is TRBJ2-7 and V is TRBV7-9; 7 positions agree with TRBD1. V was clipped by 1 base and J by 5 bases; unmatched bases: 17. This CDR3 contains 18 residues. Germline CDR1 is SEHNR and CDR2 is FQNEAQ (reference sequence). CDR3 coding DNA: TGTGCCAGCAGCTTAGGGTGGGACAGACGACGAGGTGAAAACGAGCAGTACTTC. This translates into CASSLGWDRRRGENEQYF.

The chain recombines TRBV28 with TRBJ2-5, with a weak D call TRBD1 (5 bases). Germline CDR1 reads MDHEN; CDR2 reads SYDVKM. The CDR3 loop spans 15 amino acids. The germline V and J ends were trimmed by 4 bases and 2 bases, with 14 bases remaining between them. Here the CDR3 DNA reads TGTGCCAGCAGTTCGACTGGACAACTTCAAGAGACCCAGTACTTC. Translation: CASSSTGQLQETQYF.

The chain carries TRBV9 and TRBJ2-5; D is ambiguous. Deletions cut 0 bases from V and 4 bases from J, with 22 bases between. Germline-derived CDR1 and CDR2 are SGDLS and YYNGEE. The CDR3 extends over 18 amino acids. The CDR3 loop is CASSVAVTGPRSGETQYF. Written as DNA, the CDR3 is TGTGCCAGCAGCGTAGCCGTTACGGGTCCTAGGTCGGGAGAGACCCAGTACTTC.

V is TRBV5-1 and J is TRBJ2-3; TRBD1 matches 10 bases. Per germline, CDR1 SGHRS and CDR2 YFSETQ. CDR3 length equals 17 residues. Losses at the gene ends were 1 base for V and 4 bases for J; bases not matched to a gene: 9. The CDR3 loop is CASSLKDRGMRSDTQYF. CDR3 nucleotides: TGCGCCAGCAGCTTGAAGGACAGGGGGATGAGGTCAGATACGCAGTATTTT. The full variable domain, in which reference TRBV5-1 and TRBJ2-3 provide the parts outside the CDR3, is KAGVTQTPRYLIKTRGQQVTLSCSPISGHRSVSWYQQTPGQGLQFLFEYFSETQRNKGNFPGRFSGRQFSNSRSEMNVSTLELGDSALYLCASSLKDRGMRSDTQYFGPGTRLTVL.

The chain couples TRBV7-9 to TRBJ2-5; possible D gene TRBD1, 6 bases. Between the trimmed V and J ends, which lost 5 bases and 9 bases, there was a span of 22 bases. Germline CDR1 is SEHNR and CDR2 is FQNEAQ (reference sequence). The CDR3 totals 15 residues. The CDR3 DNA reads as TGTGCCAGCAGCCTCACTATTTGGGACAATATCCCCCAGTACTTC. It encodes CASSLTIWDNIPQYF.

The chain employs TRBV7-9 and TRBJ1-4, with D possibly being TRBD1 (6 bases). The germline V and J ends were trimmed by 2 bases and 5 bases, with 12 bases remaining between them. The germline gives CDR1 SEHNR, CDR2 FQNEAQ (reference sequence). The CDR3 totals 15 residues. The CDR3 protein is CASSLTAGDNEKLFF. CDR3 coding DNA: TGTGCCAGCAGCTTAACTGCAGGGGACAATGAAAAACTGTTTTTT. Filled out from reference TRBV7-9 and TRBJ1-4, the complete variable domain reads DTGVSQNPRHKITKRGQNVTFRCDPISEHNRLYWYRQTLGQGPEFLTYFQNEAQLEKSRLLSDRFSAERPKGSFSTLEIQRTEQGDSAMYLCASSLTAGDNEKLFFGSGTQLSVL.

This chain uses TRBV27 with TRBJ2-7; 12 bases align to TRBD2. Germline loops: CDR1 MNHEY, CDR2 SMNVEV (reference sequence). The CDR3 is made up of 17 amino acids. After removal of 4 bases from V and 1 base from J, the junction contained 8 bases not matched to a gene. For the CDR3, the DNA is TGTGCCAGCAGTTCCTCCGGACTAGCGGGAAATTCCTACGAGCAGTACTTC. It encodes CASSSSGLAGNSYEQYF.

This chain uses TRBV28 with TRBJ1-4, with D perhaps TRBD1 (6 bases). V dropped 5 bases and J dropped 6 bases, with 22 bases sitting between them. The germline V gene encodes CDR1 MDHEN and CDR2 SYDVKM. The CDR3 is made up of 17 amino acids. CDR3 coding DNA: TGTGCCAGCAGTACGTACCCCGAGGGGGGCGTACATGAAAAACTGTTTTTT. As protein: CASSTYPEGGVHEKLFF.

The chain links TRBV6-4 to TRBJ2-3; D may be TRBD1 or TRBD2 (6 bases each). Germline CDR1 and CDR2: MRHNA and SNTAGT. The germline V and J ends were trimmed by 2 bases and 0 bases, with 9 bases remaining between them. CDR3 length: 15 amino acids. The CDR3 region has the DNA TGTGCCAGCAGTGACGGGGGGCTCAGCACAGATACGCAGTATTTT. It yields the protein CASSDGGLSTDTQYF.

This chain uses TRBV28 with TRBJ2-1; 7 nucleotides match TRBD1. The V gene's germline CDR1 is MDHEN and CDR2 SYDVKM. J was trimmed by 3 bases and V by 4 bases; bases with no gene match: 9. The CDR3 consists of 16 residues. The CDR3 coding sequence is TGTGCCAGCAGTTCGAACAGGGGTCACATCTACAATGAGCAGTTCTTC. The encoded protein is CASSSNRGHIYNEQFF.

This chain connects TRBV2 to TRBJ1-5; D is ambiguous. Between the trimmed V and J ends, which lost 0 bases and 6 bases, there was a span of 12 bases. This CDR3 region has 15 residues. From germline, CDR1 is SNHLY and CDR2 FYNNEI. The DNA for the CDR3 is TGTGCCAGCAGTGAAGCGCAGGCAGCGGGTCAGCCCCAGCATTTT. The encoded protein is CASSEAQAAGQPQHF.

This chain's CDR3 is CASGLQGSDTQYF. In DNA form, the CDR3 reads TGTGCTAGTGGATTACAGGGGTCGGATACGCAGTATTTT. This rearrangement joins TRBV12-5 to TRBJ2-3; TRBD1 agrees at 7 bases. CDR1 LGHNT and CDR2 FRNRAP come from the germline V gene. J was trimmed by 6 bases and V by 6 bases; bases with no gene match: 6. This CDR3 is built from 13 residues.